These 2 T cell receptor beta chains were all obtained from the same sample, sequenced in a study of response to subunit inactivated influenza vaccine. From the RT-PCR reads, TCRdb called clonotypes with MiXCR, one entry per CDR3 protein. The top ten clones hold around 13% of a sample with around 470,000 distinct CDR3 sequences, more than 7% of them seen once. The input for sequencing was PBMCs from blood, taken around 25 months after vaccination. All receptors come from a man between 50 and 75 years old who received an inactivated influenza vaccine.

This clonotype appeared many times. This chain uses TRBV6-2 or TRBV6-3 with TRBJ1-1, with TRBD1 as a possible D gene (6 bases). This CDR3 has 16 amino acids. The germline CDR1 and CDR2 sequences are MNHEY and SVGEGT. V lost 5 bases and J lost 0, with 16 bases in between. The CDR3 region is CASSPTGSSMNTEAFF. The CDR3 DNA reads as TGTGCCAGCAGTCCTACAGGGTCCTCTATGAACACTGAAGCTTTCTTT.

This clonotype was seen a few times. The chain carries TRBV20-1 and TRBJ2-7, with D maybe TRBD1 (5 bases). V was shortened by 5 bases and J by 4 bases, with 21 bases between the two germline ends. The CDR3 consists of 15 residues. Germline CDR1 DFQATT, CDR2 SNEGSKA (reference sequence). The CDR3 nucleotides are TGCAGTGCTCTAAACCCAGGCACAGGTATTTACGAGCAGTACTTC. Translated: CSALNPGTGIYEQYF.